The source of this T cell receptor (beta chain) is a study of shared clonotypes between healthy human individuals. Points from the study as a whole: Generally, estimated richness proved larger in naive subsets than it did in memory subsets.

Study processing details: ImmunoSEQ only sent back junction sequences with no quality scores, so filtering was done differently. Some clones are missing from TCRdb's copy, which holds only in-frame ones; the method was immunoSEQ multiplex PCR. That table supplies the V and J calls and clone size; D and trimming were determined from the DNA. Among hundreds of thousands of clones listed, roughly 70% were seen once. The investigators split CD4+ cells into a CD45RA+ naive subset and a CD45RA-negative memory subset. In the case of this clone: The antigen is unknown.

This TCR was recovered from a woman aged 25-40 years in good health. Sequencing was done on a sample of memory CD4+ T cells sorted from blood. Subset described: CD45RA-negative fraction.

CDR3 in DNA: TGCAGCGTTCGGACAGGGGAGGGCAAAAACATTCAGTACTTC. It translates to CSVRTGEGKNIQYF. The rearrangement uses TRBV29-1 and TRBJ2-4; TRBD1 agrees at 9 bases. This CDR3 comprises 14 residues. Germline-derived CDR1 and CDR2 are SQVTM and ANQGSEA. V dropped 5 bases and J dropped 3; count of bases not matched to a gene: 5.